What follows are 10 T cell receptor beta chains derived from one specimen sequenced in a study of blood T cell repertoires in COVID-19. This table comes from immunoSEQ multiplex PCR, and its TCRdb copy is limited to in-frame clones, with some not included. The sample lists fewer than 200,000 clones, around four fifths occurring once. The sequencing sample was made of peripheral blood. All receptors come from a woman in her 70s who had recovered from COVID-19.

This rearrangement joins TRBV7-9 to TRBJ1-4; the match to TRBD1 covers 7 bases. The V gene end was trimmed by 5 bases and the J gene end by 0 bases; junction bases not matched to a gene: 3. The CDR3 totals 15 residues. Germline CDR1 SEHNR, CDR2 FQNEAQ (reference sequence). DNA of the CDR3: TGTGCCAGCAGCACAACAGGGGCAACTAATGAAAAACTGTTTTTT. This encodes CASSTTGATNEKLFF.

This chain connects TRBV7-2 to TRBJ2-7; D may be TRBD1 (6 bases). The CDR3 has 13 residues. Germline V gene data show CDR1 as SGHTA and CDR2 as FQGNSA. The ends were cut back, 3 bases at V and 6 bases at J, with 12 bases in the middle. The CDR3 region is CASSFPRGREQYF. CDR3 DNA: TGTGCCAGCAGCTTCCCCAGGGGCCGCGAGCAGTACTTC.

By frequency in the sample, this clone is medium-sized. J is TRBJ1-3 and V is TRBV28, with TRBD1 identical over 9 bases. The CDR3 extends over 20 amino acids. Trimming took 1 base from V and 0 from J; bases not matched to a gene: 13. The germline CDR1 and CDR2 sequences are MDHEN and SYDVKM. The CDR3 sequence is CASSLFRVPGQGRSGNTIYF. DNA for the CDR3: TGTGCCAGCAGTTTATTCCGAGTCCCGGGACAGGGTCGCTCTGGAAACACCATATATTTT.

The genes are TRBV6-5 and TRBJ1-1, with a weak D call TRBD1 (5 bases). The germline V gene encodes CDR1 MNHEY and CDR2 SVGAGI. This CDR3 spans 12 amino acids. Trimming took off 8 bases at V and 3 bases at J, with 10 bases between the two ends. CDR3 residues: CASGRGDTEAFF. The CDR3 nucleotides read TGTGCCAGCGGACGGGGGGACACTGAAGCTTTCTTT.

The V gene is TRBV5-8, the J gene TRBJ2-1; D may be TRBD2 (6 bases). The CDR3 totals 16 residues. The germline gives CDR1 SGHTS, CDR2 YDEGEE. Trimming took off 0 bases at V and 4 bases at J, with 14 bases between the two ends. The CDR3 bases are TGTGCCAGCAGCTTGGGGCCGCGGGACCCTTACAATGAGCAGTTCTTC. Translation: CASSLGPRDPYNEQFF.

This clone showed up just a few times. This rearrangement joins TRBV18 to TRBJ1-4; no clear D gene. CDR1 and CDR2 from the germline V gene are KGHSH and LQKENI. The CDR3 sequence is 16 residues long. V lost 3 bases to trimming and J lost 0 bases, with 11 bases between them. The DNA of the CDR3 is TGTGCCAGCTCACCGACAAACCTTGCAACTAATGAAAAACTGTTTTTT. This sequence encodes CASSPTNLATNEKLFF.

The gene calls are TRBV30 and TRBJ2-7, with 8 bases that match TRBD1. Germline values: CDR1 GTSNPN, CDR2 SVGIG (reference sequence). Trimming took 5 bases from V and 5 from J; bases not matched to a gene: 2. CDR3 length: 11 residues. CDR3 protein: CAWDRGNEQYF. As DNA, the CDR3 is TGTGCCTGGGACAGGGGAAACGAGCAGTACTTC.

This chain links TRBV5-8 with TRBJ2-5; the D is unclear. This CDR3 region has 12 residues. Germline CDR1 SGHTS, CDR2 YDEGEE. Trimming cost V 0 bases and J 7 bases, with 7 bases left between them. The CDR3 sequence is CASSLDAGTQYF. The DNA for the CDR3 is TGTGCCAGCAGCTTGGATGCCGGGACCCAGTACTTC.

The CDR3 loop reads CASSWAGRGPYEQYF. The CDR3, as DNA: TGCGCCAGCAGCTGGGCAGGCAGGGGGCCCTACGAGCAGTACTTC. This chain links TRBV5-1 with TRBJ2-7; 8 nucleotides agree with TRBD1. The trim removed 3 bases at V and 2 bases at J, leaving 7 bases unmatched. The CDR3 runs to 15 residues. Per germline, CDR1 SGHRS and CDR2 YFSETQ.

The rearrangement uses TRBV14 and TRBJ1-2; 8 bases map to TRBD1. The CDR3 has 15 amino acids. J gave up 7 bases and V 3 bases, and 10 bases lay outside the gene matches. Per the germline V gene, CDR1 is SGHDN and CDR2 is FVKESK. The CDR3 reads CASSQGRTGIGGYTF. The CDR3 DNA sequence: TGTGCCAGCAGCCAGGGCAGGACAGGGATCGGTGGCTACACCTTC.